The 16 T cell receptor beta chains in this list originate from one sample, sequenced in a study of human thymus T cells. Corrective cardiac surgery supplied the resected thymus tissue. The data were produced by immunoSEQ multiplex PCR, yet TCRdb's version contains in-frame clones alone and is incomplete. The table includes some 120,000 clones, just under 95% detected once. The specimen sequenced was thymus tissue. The receptors were sampled from a boy less than two years old with a congenital heart defect but otherwise immunologically healthy.

The chain couples TRBV29-1 to TRBJ2-2; 13 bases map to TRBD2. Germline V gives CDR1 SQVTM, CDR2 ANQGSEA. The V gene end was trimmed by 6 bases and the J gene end by 1 base; junction bases not matched to a gene: 5. This CDR3 comprises 16 residues. Here the CDR3 reads CSVVGLAGENTGELFF. For the CDR3, the DNA is TGCAGCGTAGTTGGACTAGCGGGGGAGAACACCGGGGAGCTGTTTTTT.

The chain has TRBV7-2 and TRBJ2-1, with 8 bases aligning to TRBD2. CDR3 length: 18 residues. J gave up 0 bases and V 0 bases, and 7 bases lay outside the gene matches. CDR1 is SGHTA and CDR2 is FQGNSA in the germline V gene. The CDR3 coding sequence is TGTGCCAGCAGCTTAGCTAGCGGGGCATCGAGCTCCTACAATGAGCAGTTCTTC. This codes for CASSLASGASSSYNEQFF.

V usage is TRBV4-3 and J usage is TRBJ2-7, with D perhaps being TRBD1 or TRBD2 (5 bases each). There are 13 residues in the CDR3. V was trimmed by 4 bases and J by 4 bases, leaving 11 bases between them. Germline V gene lookup returns CDR1 LGHNA and CDR2 YSLEER. CDR3: CASSPAGGYEQYF. The CDR3 region has the DNA TGCGCCAGCAGCCCCGCTGGGGGTTACGAGCAGTACTTC.

This rearrangement joins TRBV28 to TRBJ1-2; 9 bases are a match to TRBD1. CDR1 and CDR2 from the germline V gene are MDHEN and SYDVKM. V lost 5 bases to trimming and J lost 4 bases; unmatched junction nucleotides: 2. This CDR3 has 13 amino acids. CDR3 sequence (DNA): TGTGCCAGCAGTCTGGACAGGGGCTATGGCTACACCTTC. This gives the protein CASSLDRGYGYTF.

The V and J genes are TRBV4-3 and TRBJ1-5; D uncertain. CDR3 length: 15 residues. CDR1 and CDR2 (germline): LGHNA, YSLEER. The V and J ends lost 0 bases and 7 bases respectively, with 13 bases between them. CDR3 in DNA: TGCGCCAGCAGCCAAGAGATCAGTAAAGGACAGCCCCAGCATTTT. As protein: CASSQEISKGQPQHF.

The J gene is TRBJ1-5, the V gene TRBV28; 7 positions agree with TRBD1. The length of the CDR3 is 14 residues. From germline, CDR1 is MDHEN and CDR2 SYDVKM. The V gene end was trimmed by 7 bases and the J gene end by 2 bases; junction bases not matched to a gene: 5. DNA for the CDR3: TGTGCCAGCAAGGACAGGTCGGGCAATCAGCCCCAGCATTTT. Protein product: CASKDRSGNQPQHF.

The chain recombines TRBV10-3 with TRBJ2-1, with D uncertain. Trimming shortened V by 4 bases and J by 5 bases, and 21 bases separated the two germline ends. Germline CDR1 and CDR2: ENHRY and SYGVKD. CDR3 length equals 17 residues. CDR3 residues: CAISGIPLDRRDNEQFF. The CDR3 region has the DNA TGTGCCATCAGTGGAATCCCTCTAGATCGCCGAGACAATGAGCAGTTCTTC.

The J gene is TRBJ2-7, the V gene TRBV2; D gene unclear. CDR1 is SNHLY and CDR2 is FYNNEI in the germline V gene. This CDR3 is built from 18 residues. V lost 0 bases to trimming and J lost 3 bases, with 21 bases between them. CDR3 in amino acids: CASSEAFPLGLKVYEQYF. CDR3 in DNA: TGTGCCAGCAGTGAAGCGTTCCCATTAGGTCTCAAGGTCTACGAGCAGTACTTC.

The chain is built from TRBV11-2 and TRBJ1-2, with 7 bases aligning to TRBD1. The trim removed 2 bases at V and 8 bases at J, leaving 8 bases unmatched. Per the germline V gene, CDR1 is SGHAT and CDR2 is FQNNGV. The CDR3 is 14 amino acids. The CDR3 nucleotides read TGTGCCAGCAGCTTAAAGGGACAGTCCTACGGCTACACCTTC. Its translation is CASSLKGQSYGYTF.

The rearrangement joins TRBV4-2 to TRBJ2-1; 9 bases line up with TRBD2. CDR1 and CDR2 from the germline V gene are LGHNA and YNFKEQ. V gave up 2 bases and J gave up 8 bases; unmatched junction bases: 16. The CDR3 sequence is 18 residues long. This CDR3 is CASSQKSAGGILDDEQFF. The CDR3 DNA sequence: TGTGCCAGCAGCCAAAAATCGGCGGGGGGGATACTTGACGATGAGCAGTTCTTC.

This clone has a single count. This sequence joins TRBV27 and TRBJ1-5, with D tentatively TRBD1 (6 bases). Germline CDR1 is MNHEY and CDR2 is SMNVEV (reference sequence). Deletions cut 6 bases from V and 2 bases from J, with 17 bases between. CDR3 size: 16 residues. In nucleotides, the CDR3 is TGTGCCAGCAGCCATTCCAGGGGCCCGGGCAATCAGCCCCAGCATTTT. Its protein is CASSHSRGPGNQPQHF.

The chain's CDR3 is CASSLVGTTESPLHF. In DNA form, the CDR3 reads TGTGCCAGCAGCTTGGTTGGGACAACGGAATCCCCCCTCCACTTT. The chain joins TRBV5-6 to TRBJ1-6; weak D call: TRBD1 (6 bases). V was trimmed by 0 bases and J by 13 bases, leaving 17 bases between them. Germline V lookup: CDR1 SGHDT, CDR2 YYEEEE. This CDR3 is built from 15 residues.

The J gene is TRBJ1-1, the V gene TRBV5-4, with a possible D match to TRBD1 (6 bases). V was clipped by 4 bases and J by 4 bases, with 14 bases between them. In germline, CDR1 is SGHNT, CDR2 YYREEE (reference sequence). The CDR3 contains 14 residues. CDR3 region: CASSHGRGGTEAFF. DNA for the CDR3: TGTGCCAGCAGCCATGGTAGGGGGGGCACTGAAGCTTTCTTT.

The rearrangement links TRBV11-2 to TRBJ2-1; D gene ambiguous. V was trimmed by 3 bases and J by 1 base, leaving 10 bases between them. The CDR3 is 15 amino acids. In germline, CDR1 is SGHAT, CDR2 FQNNGV. CDR3: CASSFYSHSYNEQFF. CDR3 nucleotide sequence: TGTGCCAGCAGCTTCTACTCCCATTCCTACAATGAGCAGTTCTTC.

V usage is TRBV30 and J usage is TRBJ2-1; TRBD1 or TRBD2 may be the D gene (5 bases each). Trimming removed 2 bases from V and 6 bases from J, with 11 bases in between. Germline CDR1 and CDR2: GTSNPN and SVGIG (reference sequence). This CDR3 is built from 13 residues. The chain's CDR3 is CAWSRDQPNEQFF. The CDR3 nucleotides read TGTGCCTGGAGTAGGGACCAGCCCAATGAGCAGTTCTTC.

V and J are TRBV5-1 and TRBJ1-1; TRBD1 aligns across 8 bases. Germline CDR1 SGHRS, CDR2 YFSETQ. The V segment lost 4 bases and the J segment 3 bases; nucleotides outside the gene matches: 8. The CDR3 runs 15 residues. CDR3 in DNA: TGCGCCAGCAGCCCGACGACAGGGGAGGACACTGAAGCTTTCTTT. It specifies CASSPTTGEDTEAFF.